The 8 T cell receptor beta chains in this list originate from one sample, sequenced in a study of cytomegalovirus exposure and HLA in healthy donors. Vbeta (60) and Jbeta (13) primers were used in the PCR. TCRdb's table, derived via immunoSEQ multiplex PCR, lists solely in-frame clones and lacks some. The repertoire holds approximately 120,000 clones, with 60% to 85% as singletons. The specimen was PBMCs. The receptors shown here come from a man over 45 in good health and CMV-seronegative.

The J gene is TRBJ1-1, the V gene TRBV7-3; 9 bases are shared with TRBD1. V lost 5 bases, J lost 4 bases, and 8 bases stayed unmatched. The CDR3 is 15 amino acids. Per the germline V gene, CDR1 is SGHTA and CDR2 is FQGTGA. The CDR3 is CASSGRDREGTEAFF. DNA for the CDR3: TGTGCCAGCAGCGGACGGGACAGGGAAGGCACTGAAGCTTTCTTT.

The chain links TRBV5-4 to TRBJ1-2; tentative D call: TRBD1 (6 bases). V lost 4 bases, J lost 8 bases, and 15 bases lay in between. This CDR3 is 13 amino acids long. Per germline, CDR1 SGHNT and CDR2 YYREEE (reference sequence). CDR3 protein: CASSREGESGYTF. CDR3 coding DNA: TGTGCCAGCAGCCGGGAGGGGGAGTCCGGCTACACCTTC.

The chain combines TRBV6-5 with TRBJ1-5, with TRBD1 matching 7 bases. V shed 6 bases and J 2 bases; nucleotides not matched to a gene: 7. Germline-derived CDR1 and CDR2 are MNHEY and SVGAGI. The CDR3 extends over 15 amino acids. The CDR3 loop reads CASSLQGPGNQPQHF. The CDR3 nucleotides are TGTGCCAGCAGCCTACAGGGGCCAGGCAATCAGCCCCAGCATTTT.

V gene TRBV25-1 combines with J gene TRBJ2-7, with a possible D match to TRBD1 (6 bases). The CDR3 sequence is 14 residues long. Trimming removed 2 bases at V and 1 base at J, with 9 bases between. The V gene's germline CDR1 is MGHDK and CDR2 SYGVNS. As DNA, the CDR3 is TGTGCCAGCAGTGAACAGGGGATTTCCTACGAGCAGTACTTC. It encodes CASSEQGISYEQYF.

This chain links TRBV5-1 with TRBJ1-3, with D possibly matching TRBD1 (5 bases). Trimming cost V 0 bases and J 4 bases, with 20 bases left between them. Germline V CDR1 and CDR2: SGHRS, YFSETQ. The CDR3 has 18 amino acids. CDR3 sequence: CASSLEGLGQPGGNTIYF. The DNA of the CDR3 is TGCGCCAGCAGCTTGGAAGGCCTGGGGCAGCCAGGAGGAAACACCATATATTTT.

This clone has more than one count but fewer than ten. The chain has TRBV29-1 and TRBJ1-1; the D gene is possibly TRBD1 (5 bases). CDR1 and CDR2 (germline): SQVTM, ANQGSEA. V lost 3 bases and J 0 bases, leaving 8 bases between the germline ends. This CDR3 has 13 residues. Here the CDR3 reads CSVDWGLNTEAFF. The CDR3 DNA sequence: TGCAGCGTTGATTGGGGCCTGAACACTGAAGCTTTCTTT.

The chain couples TRBV28 to TRBJ1-1; 10 bases agree with TRBD1. Looked up from germline, CDR1 is MDHEN and CDR2 is SYDVKM. The CDR3 extends over 18 amino acids. Trimming took 6 bases from V and 3 from J; bases not matched to a gene: 16. CDR3: CASRTFRDRGTEDTEAFF. CDR3 nucleotide sequence: TGTGCCAGCAGGACCTTTCGGGACAGGGGTACGGAGGACACTGAAGCTTTCTTT.

V gene TRBV6-1 combines with J gene TRBJ2-7; a possible D gene is TRBD1 (6 bases). This CDR3 region has 17 residues. V was clipped by 0 bases and J by 4 bases, with 19 bases between them. In germline, CDR1 is MNHNS, CDR2 SASEGT. The CDR3 DNA is TGTGCCAGCAGTGAAGCGCCGGTACAGGGCGTAAATTACGAGCAGTACGTC. This translates into CASSEAPVQGVNYEQYV.